A single sample is the source of the 15 T cell receptor beta chains below, sequenced in a study of OX40 agonist ivuxolimab in advanced cancers. Data came from immunoSEQ multiplex PCR; TCRdb stores just in-frame clones and leaves some out. The sample lists 60,000 to 70,000 clones, about 88% occurring once. The specimen was CD4+ or CD8+ T cells sorted from blood, collected in a trial of the OX40 agonist ivuxolimab. The receptors here all came from an adult with an advanced solid tumor such as melanoma, head and neck, liver or kidney cancer.

This chain joins TRBV5-8 and TRBJ1-2; tentative D call: TRBD1 (5 bases). V was cut by 1 base and J by 7 bases, with 8 bases left in between. CDR1 and CDR2 (germline): SGHTS, YDEGEE. The CDR3 contains 12 residues. The CDR3 DNA reads as TGTGCCAGCAGCTTGCAGACAGCTGGCTACACCTTC. It encodes CASSLQTAGYTF.

The chain combines TRBV30 with TRBJ2-2; D gene unclear. Germline V lookup: CDR1 GTSNPN, CDR2 SVGIG (reference sequence). V dropped 3 bases and J dropped 2 bases, with 1 base sitting between them. The CDR3 runs 11 residues. The CDR3 is CAWSNTGELFF. The CDR3 bases are TGTGCCTGGAGCAACACCGGGGAGCTGTTTTTT.

DNA for the CDR3: TGTGCCAGCAGCTGGGGGATTAATGAAAAACTGTTTTTT. Protein: CASSWGINEKLFF. The V gene is TRBV2, the J gene TRBJ1-4; a weak D match, TRBD1 (5 bases). The V end lost 6 bases, the J end lost 4 bases, and 9 bases lay between the germline ends. The CDR3 totals 13 residues. Germline assignment: CDR1 SNHLY and CDR2 FYNNEI. Supplemented by reference TRBV2 and TRBJ1-4, the full variable domain reads EPEVTQTPSHQVTQMGQEVILRCVPISNHLYFYWYRQILGQKVEFLVSFYNNEISEKSEIFDDQFSVERPDGSNFTLKIRSTKLEDSAMYFCASSWGINEKLFFGSGTQLSVL.

The chain is built from TRBV11-2 and TRBJ1-3, with 7 bases aligning to TRBD1. V was pared by 5 bases and J by 2 bases, with 12 bases of the junction left unmatched. Germline CDR1 is SGHAT and CDR2 is FQNNGV. This CDR3 contains 17 residues. DNA for the CDR3: TGTGCCAGCAGCCTCGTCCTACCGCAGGGGGCTGGAAACACCATATATTTT. Amino acid sequence: CASSLVLPQGAGNTIYF.

This chain uses TRBV5-4 with TRBJ2-7; D may correspond to TRBD1 or TRBD2 (5 bases each). This CDR3 contains 15 residues. Germline V gives CDR1 SGHNT, CDR2 YYREEE (reference sequence). V was cut by 2 bases and J by 2 bases, with 14 bases left in between. CDR3 residues: CASSLLGTPPYEQYF. DNA for the CDR3: TGTGCCAGCAGCTTACTAGGGACGCCACCCTACGAGCAGTACTTC.

The chain couples TRBV7-9 to TRBJ2-5; no reliable D call. The CDR3 has 19 amino acids. CDR1 is SEHNR and CDR2 is FQNEAQ in the germline V gene (reference sequence). Trimming cost V 4 bases and J 3 bases, with 27 bases left between them. CDR3 sequence (DNA): TGTGCCAGCAGCTCCCCCCCGTGGGGTCTATCGCGTGGGAAAGAGACCCAGTACTTC. Its protein product is CASSSPPWGLSRGKETQYF. The entire variable domain, with the rest obtained from reference TRBV7-9 and TRBJ2-5, is as follows: DTGVSQNPRHKITKRGQNVTFRCDPISEHNRLYWYRQTLGQGPEFLTYFQNEAQLEKSRLLSDRFSAERPKGSFSTLEIQRTEQGDSAMYLCASSSPPWGLSRGKETQYFGPGTRLLVL.

This clone was observed a few times. The chain employs TRBV9 and TRBJ1-1; TRBD1 might be the D (5 bases). The CDR3 is 14 residues long. The germline CDR1 and CDR2 sequences are SGDLS and YYNGEE. V was cut by 0 bases and J by 2 bases, with 8 bases left in between. Here the CDR3 DNA reads TGTGCCAGCAGCGTAGGGACACCCAACACTGAAGCTTTCTTT. Translated: CASSVGTPNTEAFF.

This chain links TRBV28 with TRBJ1-3, with a possible D match to TRBD1 (5 bases). Between the trimmed V and J ends, which lost 3 bases and 2 bases, there was a span of 17 bases. The CDR3 sequence is 17 residues long. The V gene's germline CDR1 is MDHEN and CDR2 SYDVKM. This CDR3 is CASSLSDRIGPGNTIYF. CDR3 DNA: TGTGCCAGCAGTTTGTCCGACAGAATCGGCCCTGGAAACACCATATATTTT.

This clone was seen a few times. The chain couples TRBV10-3 to TRBJ2-3, with TRBD1 as a possible D gene (5 bases). CDR3 length equals 15 residues. V was pared by 6 bases and J by 3 bases, with 16 bases between. Germline lookup yields CDR1 ENHRY and CDR2 SYGVKD. The CDR3 sequence: CAISPGSGRTDTQYF. In DNA, the CDR3 is TGTGCCATCAGCCCTGGGTCAGGGCGAACAGATACGCAGTATTTT.

V and J are TRBV6-6 and TRBJ1-2; no definite D call. Deletions cut 4 bases from V and 6 bases from J, with 9 bases between. This CDR3 region has 12 residues. Per the germline V gene, CDR1 is MNHNY and CDR2 is SVGAGI (reference sequence). This CDR3 is CASSFLGDGYTF. Here the CDR3 DNA reads TGTGCCAGCAGTTTCCTTGGGGATGGCTACACCTTC.

The rearrangement uses TRBV5-1 and TRBJ2-7; TRBD2 matches 7 bases. In germline, CDR1 is SGHRS, CDR2 YFSETQ. The length of the CDR3 is 16 residues. Germline trimming cut 0 bases from V and 2 bases from J; bases unmatched to any gene: 8. CDR3: CASSLGFTSVAYEQYF. The DNA for the CDR3 is TGCGCCAGCAGCTTGGGATTCACTAGCGTAGCCTACGAGCAGTACTTC.

The chain has TRBV28 and TRBJ1-2, with 9 positions matching TRBD1. Germline CDR1 is MDHEN and CDR2 is SYDVKM. After removal of 5 bases from V and 8 bases from J, the junction contained 12 bases not matched to a gene. The CDR3 contains 15 residues. The CDR3 is CASSTLGTGFDGYTF. CDR3 nucleotide sequence: TGTGCCAGCAGTACCCTAGGGACAGGGTTCGACGGCTACACCTTC.

This rearrangement joins TRBV7-6 to TRBJ1-5; 10 bases agree with TRBD1. V lost 5 bases and J lost 0; bases outside the gene matches: 4. The germline V gene encodes CDR1 SGHVS and CDR2 FNYEAQ. This CDR3 spans 16 amino acids. The CDR3 protein is CASSEGQGSSNQPQHF. CDR3 bases: TGTGCCAGCAGCGAGGGACAGGGGTCTAGCAATCAGCCCCAGCATTTT.

The chain employs TRBV4-1 and TRBJ2-3; TRBD2 aligns across 9 bases. Per the germline V gene, CDR1 is MGHRA and CDR2 is YSYEKL. The V segment lost 0 bases and the J segment 0 bases; nucleotides outside the gene matches: 13. The CDR3 is 20 amino acids. CDR3 loop: CASSQEWVAGVASSTDTQYF. CDR3 DNA sequence: TGCGCCAGCAGCCAAGAATGGGTAGCGGGGGTCGCCTCTAGCACAGATACGCAGTATTTT.

The V gene is TRBV7-9, the J gene TRBJ2-3; D might be TRBD1 (7 bases). This CDR3 contains 14 residues. Germline CDR1 reads SEHNR; CDR2 reads FQNEAQ (reference sequence). Between the trimmed V and J ends, which lost 5 bases and 5 bases, there was a span of 14 bases. The CDR3 nucleotides are TGTGCCAGCAGCGGGGCAGGGGGAGGAGATACGCAGTATTTT. Its protein is CASSGAGGGDTQYF.